A single sample is the source of the 4 T cell receptor beta chains below, sequenced in a study of cytomegalovirus exposure and HLA in healthy donors. Clones were sequenced by immunoSEQ multiplex PCR, and TCRdb holds only the in-frame ones, with some missing. The data hold over 150,000 clones, with about 80% observed a single time. What was sequenced was PBMCs. The receptor set was obtained from a woman aged 18-30 years in good health and CMV-seropositive.

The chain combines TRBV12-5 with TRBJ2-5; 10 nucleotides align to TRBD1. V shed 2 bases, J shed 5 bases, and the junction held 11 bases outside the gene matches. This CDR3 has 17 residues. Germline CDR1 is LGHNT and CDR2 is FRNRAP. The CDR3 is CASGLNLGTGVRETQYF. CDR3 in DNA: TGTGCTAGTGGTTTGAACCTCGGGACAGGGGTGAGGGAGACCCAGTACTTC.

Concerning this clone itself: Given a far larger clone just one base away, this is likely a sequencing read error. The chain recombines TRBV6-5 with TRBJ1-3; D unresolved. The CDR3 extends over 13 amino acids. Germline V CDR1 and CDR2: MNHEY, SVGAGI. V gave up 6 bases and J gave up 1 base, with 7 bases separating them. The DNA for the CDR3 is TGTGCCAGCAGCCGGAGGTCTGGAAACACCATATATTTT. As protein: CASSRRSGNTIYF.

J is TRBJ2-1 and V is TRBV5-1; TRBD2 matches 7 bases. This CDR3 region has 16 residues. The ends lost 7 bases at V and 1 base at J; junction bases unmatched: 11. Germline V lookup: CDR1 SGHRS, CDR2 YFSETQ. As DNA, the CDR3 is TGCGCCAGCGCCTACACACTCGGGGGGTCCTACAATGAGCAGTTCTTC. It encodes CASAYTLGGSYNEQFF.

The chain recombines TRBV5-6 with TRBJ1-2, with D unresolved. Germline CDR1 and CDR2: SGHDT and YYEEEE. Trimming cost V 1 base and J 6 bases, with 4 bases left between them. The length of the CDR3 is 11 residues. Here the CDR3 DNA reads TGTGCCAGCAGCTTGCGGGATGGCTACACCTTC. Translation: CASSLRDGYTF. Complete variable domain (other parts from reference TRBV5-6 and TRBJ1-2): DAGVTQSPTHLIKTRGQQVTLRCSPKSGHDTVSWYQQALGQGPQFIFQYYEEEERQRGNFPDRFSGHQFPNYSSELNVNALLLGDSALYLCASSLRDGYTFGSGTRLTVV.